This entry lists 30 T cell receptor beta chains sequenced from one sample in a study of blood T cell repertoires in COVID-19. Sequencing was performed with immunoSEQ multiplex PCR; in TCRdb, only in-frame clones are kept and a portion is missing. The top ten clones hold under 1.5% of a sample with over 350,000 clones, just over 85% of them seen once. What was sequenced was peripheral blood. These receptors originate from a woman in her thirties with active or convalescent COVID-19.

This chain links TRBV21-1 with TRBJ2-1; no check of the table's D call, TRBD2, against the DNA was made. TRBV21-1 is shown as a pseudogene. There are 19 residues in the CDR3. The DNA of the CDR3 is TGTGCCAGCAGCAAAAGGGAGGCATATTTTGGCGGGACCTACAATGAGCAGTTCTTC. It is translated as CASSKREAYFGGTYNEQFF.

For this clone: Other DNA variants within this sample encode the same CDR3. V is TRBV6-1 and J is TRBJ1-2; D is unclear. Germline CDR1 and CDR2: MNHNS and SASEGT. This CDR3 spans 13 amino acids. V shed 1 base and J shed 5 bases, with 8 bases lying between them. The CDR3 nucleotides are TGTGCCAGCAGTGAAGGAGATTCATATGGCTACACCTTC. Its translation is CASSEGDSYGYTF.

The chain has TRBV28 and TRBJ2-7, with 7 positions matching TRBD1. The J segment lost 5 bases and the V segment lost 5 bases, leaving 6 bases of the junction unmatched. CDR1 and CDR2 (germline): MDHEN, SYDVKM. This CDR3 spans 13 amino acids. For the CDR3, the DNA is TGTGCCAGCAGTCAACAGGGGATAGACGAGCAGTACTTC. This translates into CASSQQGIDEQYF. Using reference TRBV28 and TRBJ2-7 for the parts outside the CDR3, the full variable domain is DVKVTQSSRYLVKRTGEKVFLECVQDMDHENMFWYRQDPGLGLRLIYFSYDVKMKEKGDIPEGYSVSREKKERFSLILESASTNQTSMYLCASSQQGIDEQYFGPGTRLTVT.

The chain links TRBV5-8 to TRBJ1-2; D remains ambiguous. The V and J ends lost 0 bases and 4 bases respectively, with 10 bases between them. CDR1 is SGHTS, CDR2 YDEGEE, per germline. This CDR3 contains 14 residues. The CDR3 is CASSLVGIRYGYTF. The CDR3 DNA is TGTGCCAGCAGCTTGGTCGGGATCCGCTATGGCTACACCTTC.

This chain connects TRBV19 to TRBJ1-1; D is unclear. V was shortened by 7 bases and J by 1 base, with 13 bases between the two germline ends. Germline loops: CDR1 LNHDA, CDR2 SQIVND (reference sequence). This CDR3 has 14 residues. The CDR3 nucleotides read TGTGCCAGTAAACCTAGCGGGCCGAACACTGAAGCTTTCTTT. Translation gives CASKPSGPNTEAFF.

This rearrangement joins TRBV9 to TRBJ1-2, with D maybe TRBD1 (6 bases). Germline CDR1 is SGDLS and CDR2 is YYNGEE. V lost 7 bases and J 4 bases, leaving 11 bases between the germline ends. The CDR3 totals 12 residues. The CDR3 loop is CASGGQTYGYTF. DNA of the CDR3: TGTGCCAGCGGGGGACAAACCTATGGCTACACCTTC.

V is TRBV18 and J is TRBJ2-7; possibly TRBD2 for D (6 bases). V was trimmed by 3 bases and J by 0 bases, leaving 15 bases between them. Germline V gives CDR1 KGHSH, CDR2 LQKENI. The CDR3 has 16 residues. The CDR3 DNA is TGTGCCAGCTCACCCCCCGGGACTCGTAGCTCCTACGAGCAGTACTTC. It specifies CASSPPGTRSSYEQYF.

Only one count was recorded for this clone. The V call is TRBV3-1 (or the pseudogene TRBV3-2), the J call TRBJ1-2, with TRBD1 matching over 11 bases. The V gene's germline CDR1 is LGHDT and CDR2 YNNKEL (reference sequence). The V gene end was trimmed by 2 bases and the J gene end by 3 bases; junction bases not matched to a gene: 8. The CDR3 totals 17 residues. This chain's CDR3 is CASSQWDRGIGDYGYTF. CDR3 bases: TGTGCCAGCAGCCAATGGGACAGGGGGATCGGAGACTATGGCTACACCTTC.

There are a few counts of this clone. V is TRBV15 and J is TRBJ2-7; D may be TRBD2 (5 bases). This CDR3 is built from 16 residues. Germline loops: CDR1 LNHNV, CDR2 YYDKDF (reference sequence). The V and J ends lost 5 bases and 3 bases respectively, with 20 bases between them. In DNA form, the CDR3 reads TGTGCCACCAGCCCGAGGGCCTTGGGCAGGAACTACGAGCAGTACTTC. Translation gives CATSPRALGRNYEQYF.

DNA of the CDR3: TGTGCCAGCAGTTATTCCGGACTAGCGGGAGAGCAGTACTTC. Amino acids: CASSYSGLAGEQYF. This rearrangement joins TRBV6-2 or TRBV6-3 to TRBJ2-7; 12 nucleotides line up with TRBD2. CDR3 length: 14 amino acids. The germline gives CDR1 MNHEY, CDR2 SVGEGT. The V segment lost 3 bases and the J segment 7 bases; nucleotides outside the gene matches: 4.

This clone came up once. V is TRBV9 and J is TRBJ1-2; possible D gene TRBD1, 6 bases. The CDR3 sequence is 14 residues long. Per the germline V gene, CDR1 is SGDLS and CDR2 is YYNGEE. Trimming pared 4 bases from V and 4 bases from J, leaving 14 bases between. This chain's CDR3 is CASSMGHEIYGYTF. The CDR3 DNA sequence: TGTGCCAGCAGCATGGGACACGAGATCTATGGCTACACCTTC.

This chain links TRBV6-2 or TRBV6-3 with TRBJ1-5; TRBD1 is a possible D gene (5 bases). This CDR3 is built from 12 residues. Germline loops: CDR1 MNHEY, CDR2 SVGEGT. Trimming left V 5 bases short and J 10 bases short, with 12 bases between. This CDR3 is CASSTGGLPQHF. The DNA for the CDR3 is TGTGCCAGCAGTACGGGGGGTCTACCCCAGCATTTT.

The gene calls are TRBV4-1 and TRBJ1-4; D might be TRBD1 (5 bases). Deletions cut 4 bases from V and 6 bases from J, with 27 bases between. The CDR3 consists of 19 residues. Germline V gene data show CDR1 as MGHRA and CDR2 as YSYEKL. The CDR3 protein is CASSPVQGSVAAQDEKLFF. In DNA form, the CDR3 reads TGCGCCAGCAGCCCCGTCCAGGGAAGCGTTGCCGCGCAGGATGAAAAACTGTTTTTT.

The gene calls are TRBV23-1 and TRBJ1-2; unclear D gene. TRBV23-1 qualifies as an ORF whose function is uncertain. V was clipped by 3 bases and J by 2 bases, with 7 bases between them. The CDR3 spans 13 residues. CDR3 in amino acids: CASSHWANYGYTF. CDR3 coding DNA: TGCGCCAGCAGTCATTGGGCCAACTATGGCTACACCTTC.

The V and J genes are TRBV3-1 (or the pseudogene TRBV3-2) and TRBJ2-2; perhaps TRBD2 as D (7 bases). This CDR3 contains 15 residues. The germline CDR1 and CDR2 sequences are LGHDT and YNNKEL (reference sequence). The germline V and J ends were trimmed by 1 base and 7 bases, with 13 bases remaining between them. The CDR3 is CASSQVGGGIGELFF. CDR3 DNA sequence: TGTGCCAGCAGCCAAGTAGGGGGAGGGATCGGGGAGCTGTTTTTT.

V gene TRBV7-9 combines with J gene TRBJ1-6; D may be TRBD1 (5 bases). CDR1 is SEHNR and CDR2 is FQNEAQ in the germline V gene (reference sequence). The V gene lost 8 bases and the J gene lost 7 bases, with 12 bases spanning the gap. The CDR3 covers 13 residues. CDR3 bases: TGTGCCAGCGGCAGGGACTACAATTCACCCCTCCACTTT. Translated: CASGRDYNSPLHF.

This clone showed up just a few times. The chain employs TRBV4-1 and TRBJ2-2, with D perhaps matching TRBD2 (6 bases). The germline V gene has CDR1 MGHRA and CDR2 YSYEKL. Trimming left V 1 base short and J 0 bases short, with 18 bases between. This CDR3 is built from 19 residues. CDR3 nucleotides: TGCGCCAGCAGCCAAGCCTACGGTAGAGCGGGTGCGAACACCGGGGAGCTGTTTTTT. Translating it yields CASSQAYGRAGANTGELFF.

A single count supports this clone. This rearrangement joins TRBV4-1 to TRBJ1-6; D is perhaps TRBD1 (5 bases). V was pared by 1 base and J by 10 bases, with 11 bases between. The CDR3 has 14 residues. Germline CDR1 and CDR2: MGHRA and YSYEKL. The CDR3 is CASSQVGRGSPLHF. Here the CDR3 DNA reads TGCGCCAGCAGCCAAGTTGGGCGGGGCTCACCCCTCCACTTT.

The V gene is TRBV7-2, the J gene TRBJ2-3; 8 bases are shared with TRBD1. Trimming took 1 base from V and 2 from J; bases not matched to a gene: 5. The CDR3 spans 16 residues. Germline V gene data show CDR1 as SGHTA and CDR2 as FQGNSA. The CDR3 region is CASSLGGQGNTDTQYF. DNA for the CDR3: TGTGCCAGCAGCTTAGGAGGACAGGGAAACACAGATACGCAGTATTTT.

This chain joins TRBV2 and TRBJ2-3, with D tentatively TRBD2 (6 bases). Germline values: CDR1 SNHLY, CDR2 FYNNEI. The CDR3 contains 13 residues. Trimming stripped 8 bases from V and 6 bases from J, with 15 bases between. The CDR3 nucleotides read TGTGCCAGCGGGCCGGGACTCCCGGATACGCAGTATTTT. This codes for CASGPGLPDTQYF.

The V and J genes are TRBV3-1 (or the pseudogene TRBV3-2) and TRBJ1-4; the match to TRBD1 covers 10 bases. CDR1 is LGHDT, CDR2 YNNKEL, per germline (reference sequence). V gave up 3 bases and J gave up 6 bases; unmatched junction bases: 7. This CDR3 region has 16 residues. CDR3: CASSHGRDRGHEKLFF. The CDR3, as DNA: TGTGCCAGCAGCCATGGCCGGGACAGGGGCCATGAAAAACTGTTTTTT.

This CDR3 is CASSARLAGGPSYNEQFF. As DNA, the CDR3 is TGTGCCAGCAGCGCCAGACTAGCGGGGGGGCCCTCCTACAATGAGCAGTTCTTC. The chain has TRBV7-9 and TRBJ2-1; 14 nucleotides line up with TRBD2. The germline V gene has CDR1 SEHNR and CDR2 FQNEAQ (reference sequence). The CDR3 is made up of 18 amino acids. The J segment lost 0 bases and the V segment lost 5 bases, leaving 6 bases of the junction unmatched. The entire variable domain, with the rest obtained from reference TRBV7-9 and TRBJ2-1, is as follows: DTGVSQNPRHKITKRGQNVTFRCDPISEHNRLYWYRQTLGQGPEFLTYFQNEAQLEKSRLLSDRFSAERPKGSFSTLEIQRTEQGDSAMYLCASSARLAGGPSYNEQFFGPGTRLTVL.

This sequence joins TRBV18 and TRBJ1-5; the D gene is possibly TRBD1 (5 bases). Per germline, CDR1 KGHSH and CDR2 LQKENI. CDR3 length: 14 amino acids. V lost 3 bases and J 7 bases, leaving 13 bases between the germline ends. The CDR3 sequence: CASSPAGEGQPQHF. In DNA, the CDR3 is TGTGCCAGCTCACCGGCCGGGGAGGGGCAGCCCCAGCATTTT.

This clone showed up just once. The rearrangement uses TRBV11-2 and TRBJ1-1; D gene unclear. From germline, CDR1 is SGHAT and CDR2 FQNNGV. The CDR3 is 15 residues long. The ends were cut back, 0 bases at V and 9 bases at J, with 17 bases in the middle. The CDR3 sequence: CASSLDPVRPTKAFF. The DNA for the CDR3 is TGTGCCAGCAGCTTAGATCCGGTACGACCAACTAAAGCTTTCTTT.

The CDR3, as DNA: TGCGCCAGCAGAAACACAGGGGAGGTCTATGGCTACACCTTC. Translating gives CASRNTGEVYGYTF. The chain combines TRBV10-2 with TRBJ1-2; 7 bases map to TRBD1. Germline V gene sequence: CDR1 WSHSY, CDR2 SAAADI. The CDR3 contains 14 residues. The V segment lost 6 bases and the J segment 4 bases; nucleotides outside the gene matches: 8.

This chain connects TRBV5-8 to TRBJ2-1; D is perhaps TRBD1 (5 bases). Trimming took 1 base from V and 2 from J, leaving 19 bases between them. This CDR3 region has 18 residues. CDR1 and CDR2 (germline): SGHTS, YDEGEE. The CDR3 spells CASSLIWTRSLAYNEQFF. CDR3 in DNA: TGTGCCAGCAGCTTGATCTGGACACGGTCATTGGCCTACAATGAGCAGTTCTTC.

This chain uses TRBV29-1 with TRBJ2-7, with 11 bases aligning to TRBD2. There are 16 residues in the CDR3. The germline CDR1 and CDR2 sequences are SQVTM and ANQGSEA. V gave up 1 base and J gave up 3 bases; unmatched junction bases: 8. The CDR3 spells CSVEGSGGVSGYEQYF. The CDR3 DNA reads as TGCAGCGTTGAAGGTAGCGGGGGGGTCTCGGGCTACGAGCAGTACTTC.

V gene TRBV6-5 combines with J gene TRBJ2-2; maybe TRBD1 (6 bases). Per the germline V gene, CDR1 is MNHEY and CDR2 is SVGAGI. The V end lost 10 bases, the J end lost 2 bases, and 17 bases lay between the germline ends. CDR3 length equals 15 residues. The CDR3 sequence: CATRVTGGNTGELFF. In DNA, the CDR3 is TGTGCCACCCGTGTGACAGGAGGAAACACCGGGGAGCTGTTTTTT.

This clone was detected a few times. The chain couples TRBV5-1 to TRBJ1-2; 9 bases agree with TRBD1. V shed 4 bases and J 3 bases; nucleotides not matched to a gene: 7. The CDR3 length is 15 residues. Germline CDR1 and CDR2: SGHRS and YFSETQ. The CDR3: CASSETDRGYYGYTF. The CDR3 nucleotides read TGCGCCAGCAGCGAAACAGACAGGGGGTACTATGGCTACACCTTC.

V gene TRBV4-1 combines with J gene TRBJ2-2, with D maybe TRBD1 (5 bases). Deletions cut 1 base from V and 4 bases from J, with 10 bases between. The CDR3 covers 15 residues. Germline assignment: CDR1 MGHRA and CDR2 YSYEKL. The CDR3 DNA reads TGCGCCAGCAGCCAAGGGCCAGGGATCACCGGGGAGCTGTTTTTT. Translated: CASSQGPGITGELFF.